Sequencing of this T cell receptor beta chain was carried out in a study of graft-versus-host responses after intestinal transplantation. The method was immunoSEQ multiplex PCR; TCRdb's version includes in-frame clones alone and lacks a portion of them. The data contain under 95,000 clones, 80% to 85% of them singletons. General study points: Detection of GvH clones occurred in recipient marrow, and some had their first appearance in ileum or blood.

The J segment lost 3 bases and the V segment lost 6 bases, leaving 7 bases of the junction unmatched. Per germline, CDR1 MNHNS and CDR2 SASEGT. CDR3 length: 15 residues. With regard to this clone: Its antigen is not known.

The rearrangement uses TRBV6-1 and TRBJ2-7; 11 bases fit TRBD2. This sample comprised unstimulated CD4+ T cells sorted from spleen or lymph node cells, obtained before intestinal transplant. This TCR was sampled from a human donor who received an intestinal transplant. The CDR3 region has the DNA TGTGCCAGCAGAGTCTCGACTAGCGGGATCTACGAGCAGTACTTC. Protein: CASRVSTSGIYEQYF.